The 26 T cell receptor beta chains listed next were all sequenced from one sample in a study of cytomegalovirus exposure and HLA in healthy donors (dated by TCRdb to about 2017). Library preparation was by the immunoSEQ multiplex PCR assay. In TCRdb, the immuneACCESS table is reduced to in-frame sequences with V and J assigned. These tables do not hold every clone; where another copy was compared, an unresolved V gene accounts for under half, and the others remain unexplained. Within this sample are a few hundred thousand clones, with 88% of them counted one time only. 2.9% of the sample is taken by the ten largest. The sequenced sample was PBMCs. The receptor source for this set is a woman between 18 and 29 years old in good health and CMV-seronegative.

This rearrangement joins TRBV6-5 to TRBJ2-7; TRBD2 matches at 8 bases. Germline V gene lookup returns CDR1 MNHEY and CDR2 SVGAGI. The CDR3 length is 15 residues. J gave up 2 bases and V 6 bases, and 9 bases lay outside the gene matches. The CDR3, as DNA: TGTGCCAGCAGAGCCCGTGGCGGGGGGACCTACGAGCAGTACTTC. It yields the protein CASRARGGGTYEQYF.

The gene calls are TRBV28 and TRBJ2-2, with 11 bases aligning to TRBD2. The CDR3 is 16 amino acids. V trimming: 4 bases; J trimming: 1 base; junction bases outside the gene matches: 2. Germline V lookup: CDR1 MDHEN, CDR2 SYDVKM. CDR3 sequence reads: CASSWLAGGNTGELFF. Here the CDR3 DNA reads TGTGCCAGCAGTTGGCTAGCGGGAGGGAACACCGGGGAGCTGTTTTTT.

The gene calls are TRBV5-4 and TRBJ2-7, with D possibly matching TRBD2 (6 bases). The CDR3 totals 15 residues. V lost 0 bases and J 3 bases, leaving 13 bases between the germline ends. Germline loops: CDR1 SGHNT, CDR2 YYREEE (reference sequence). The CDR3 loop is CASSLGPGEHYEQYF. DNA of the CDR3: TGTGCCAGCAGCTTGGGGCCGGGGGAACACTACGAGCAGTACTTC.

This CDR3 reads CASSLEAGLAGGPGTQYF. Written as DNA, the CDR3 is TGCGCCAGCAGCTTAGAAGCGGGACTAGCGGGAGGGCCAGGTACGCAGTATTTT. V gene TRBV5-1 combines with J gene TRBJ2-3, with 16 bases matching TRBD2. Germline trimming cut 2 bases from V and 8 bases from J; bases unmatched to any gene: 11. This CDR3 is 18 amino acids long. Germline CDR1 SGHRS, CDR2 YFSETQ. The complete variable domain, with remaining parts taken from reference TRBV5-1 and TRBJ2-3, reads KAGVTQTPRYLIKTRGQQVTLSCSPISGHRSVSWYQQTPGQGLQFLFEYFSETQRNKGNFPGRFSGRQFSNSRSEMNVSTLELGDSALYLCASSLEAGLAGGPGTQYFGPGTRLTVL.

The chain combines TRBV28 with TRBJ2-3; 9 bases align to TRBD1. The CDR3 spans 15 residues. Germline CDR1 and CDR2: MDHEN and SYDVKM. V was clipped by 5 bases and J by 3 bases; unmatched bases: 6. CDR3 loop: CASSPRDRATDTQYF. The CDR3 DNA reads TGTGCCAGCAGTCCCCGGGACAGGGCTACAGATACGCAGTATTTT.

V and J are TRBV9 and TRBJ1-1; TRBD1 might be the D (5 bases). The germline V gene encodes CDR1 SGDLS and CDR2 YYNGEE. Trimming took 0 bases from V and 5 from J, leaving 11 bases between them. CDR3 length: 14 amino acids. CDR3 sequence reads: CASSVGGGVTEAFF. In nucleotides, the CDR3 is TGTGCCAGCAGCGTAGGGGGAGGGGTTACTGAAGCTTTCTTT.

V usage is TRBV7-2 and J usage is TRBJ2-7, with 7 bases fitting TRBD2. The ends lost 1 base at V and 3 bases at J; junction bases unmatched: 6. Germline CDR1 reads SGHTA; CDR2 reads FQGNSA. CDR3 length: 15 residues. CDR3 protein: CASSLGTSVYYEQYF. CDR3 nucleotides: TGTGCCAGCAGCTTAGGAACTAGCGTCTACTACGAGCAGTACTTC. The whole variable domain, remainder taken from reference TRBV7-2 and TRBJ2-7, is GAGVSQSPSNKVTEKGKDVELRCDPISGHTALYWYRQSLGQGLEFLIYFQGNSAPDKSGLPSDRFSAERTGGSVSTLTIQRTQQEDSAVYLCASSLGTSVYYEQYFGPGTRLTVT.

The J gene is TRBJ2-5, the V gene TRBV5-6; 8 nucleotides match TRBD2. The germline V gene has CDR1 SGHDT and CDR2 YYEEEE. The trim removed 1 base at V and 7 bases at J, leaving 9 bases unmatched. The CDR3 covers 15 residues. The CDR3 protein is CASSLTSGLPSTQYF. In DNA form, the CDR3 reads TGTGCCAGCAGCTTGACTAGCGGATTACCTTCGACCCAGTACTTC.

This chain connects TRBV2 to TRBJ2-2; no firm D call. The CDR3 covers 14 residues. Germline loops: CDR1 SNHLY, CDR2 FYNNEI. The V gene lost 2 bases and the J gene lost 6 bases, with 10 bases spanning the gap. CDR3 bases: TGTGCCAGCAGTGAAACGGGTGCCTCCGGGGAGCTGTTTTTT. Its protein is CASSETGASGELFF.

The chain combines TRBV5-5 with TRBJ1-3; TRBD1 is a possible D gene (6 bases). CDR1 SGHKS and CDR2 YYEKEE come from the germline V gene (reference sequence). V lost 4 bases, J lost 5 bases, and 13 bases lay in between. The CDR3 length is 14 residues. The CDR3 DNA reads as TGTGCCAGCAGCGCGGACAGCCTTAGAAACACCATATATTTT. As protein: CASSADSLRNTIYF. The complete variable domain, with remaining parts taken from reference TRBV5-5 and TRBJ1-3, reads DAGVTQSPTHLIKTRGQQVTLRCSPISGHKSVSWYQQVLGQGPQFIFQYYEKEERGRGNFPDRFSARQFPNYSSELNVNALLLGDSALYLCASSADSLRNTIYFGEGSWLTVV.

This chain links TRBV28 with TRBJ1-5; 8 bases align to TRBD1. This CDR3 comprises 14 residues. Trimming at V came to 7 bases and at J to 9 bases, leaving 11 bases not matched to a gene. CDR1 and CDR2 (germline): MDHEN, SYDVKM. CDR3 residues: CASNPLTGGPPQHF. CDR3 in DNA: TGTGCCAGCAACCCTCTTACAGGGGGTCCGCCCCAGCATTTT.

V usage is TRBV7-2 and J usage is TRBJ2-7; TRBD1 matches at 8 bases. The germline CDR1 and CDR2 sequences are SGHTA and FQGNSA. The CDR3 contains 15 residues. The trim removed 5 bases at V and 3 bases at J, leaving 9 bases unmatched. In DNA, the CDR3 is TGTGCCAGCAGCCGCGGCAGGGGGCCTTACTACGAGCAGTACTTC. Amino acid sequence: CASSRGRGPYYEQYF.

This clone came up once. This sequence joins TRBV25-1 and TRBJ2-3, with TRBD2 matching over 8 bases. The CDR3 runs to 15 residues. After removal of 6 bases from V and 0 bases from J, the junction contained 5 bases not matched to a gene. From germline, CDR1 is MGHDK and CDR2 SYGVNS. CDR3 nucleotide sequence: TGTGCCAGCAGACGGACTAGCATGAGCACAGATACGCAGTATTTT. As protein: CASRRTSMSTDTQYF.

This sequence joins TRBV13 and TRBJ2-7, with 9 nucleotides matching TRBD2. The germline gives CDR1 PRHDT, CDR2 FYEKMQ (reference sequence). V lost 8 bases, J lost 1 base, and 9 bases stayed unmatched. The CDR3 totals 15 residues. CDR3 loop: CASGRAGGRSYEQYF. The CDR3 DNA follows: TGTGCCAGCGGAAGAGCGGGAGGCCGTTCCTACGAGCAGTACTTC. Using reference TRBV13 and TRBJ2-7 for the parts outside the CDR3, the full variable domain is AAGVIQSPRHLIKEKRETATLKCYPIPRHDTVYWYQQGPGQDPQFLISFYEKMQSDKGSIPDRFSAQQFSDYHSELNMSSLELGDSALYFCASGRAGGRSYEQYFGPGTRLTVT.

The V and J genes are TRBV11-2 and TRBJ2-7; TRBD2 matches 14 bases. The CDR3 is made up of 15 amino acids. Germline assignment: CDR1 SGHAT and CDR2 FQNNGV. With V trimmed by 3 bases and J by 6 bases, 4 bases remained unmatched. CDR3 coding DNA: TGTGCCAGCAGCTTCAGACTAGCGGGAGGGCTCGAGCAGTACTTC. Protein product: CASSFRLAGGLEQYF.

This chain joins TRBV5-4 and TRBJ1-1; D remains ambiguous. This CDR3 has 13 amino acids. The V gene's germline CDR1 is SGHNT and CDR2 YYREEE (reference sequence). The ends were cut back, 0 bases at V and 7 bases at J, with 10 bases in the middle. The CDR3 is CASSLGGRSEAFF. CDR3 sequence (DNA): TGTGCCAGCAGCTTGGGAGGGAGGAGTGAAGCTTTCTTT.

The CDR3 nucleotides are TGTGCCAGCAGCCGGTGGGTAACAGGGGTCAACGAGCAGTACTTC. It encodes CASSRWVTGVNEQYF. The chain employs TRBV14 and TRBJ2-7; 7 bases fit TRBD1. The CDR3 length is 15 residues. Germline-derived CDR1 and CDR2 are SGHDN and FVKESK. V was clipped by 4 bases and J by 5 bases; unmatched bases: 11.

This clone has a single count. For the CDR3, the DNA is TGTGCCACTGGCGGGAGCTATCAAGAGACCCAGTACTTC. Protein product: CATGGSYQETQYF. This rearrangement joins TRBV2 to TRBJ2-5, with 7 nucleotides matching TRBD2. This CDR3 spans 13 amino acids. Germline CDR1 is SNHLY and CDR2 is FYNNEI. Trimming cost V 10 bases and J 2 bases; bases outside gene matches: 7.

The chain employs TRBV6-5 and TRBJ2-3, with D possibly being TRBD2 (6 bases). Germline V lookup: CDR1 MNHEY, CDR2 SVGAGI. The V end lost 10 bases, the J end lost 4 bases, and 18 bases lay between the germline ends. This CDR3 is built from 14 residues. The CDR3 loop is CATLRRLDPDTQYF. The CDR3 DNA follows: TGTGCCACCCTCCGGAGACTAGACCCAGATACGCAGTATTTT.

V is TRBV29-1 and J is TRBJ2-7; TRBD1 aligns across 11 bases. Looked up from germline, CDR1 is SQVTM and CDR2 is ANQGSEA. V lost 1 base, J lost 9 bases, and 5 bases stayed unmatched. The CDR3 extends over 13 amino acids. The CDR3 sequence is CSVEAGTGGRQYF. As DNA, the CDR3 is TGCAGCGTTGAAGCCGGGACAGGGGGACGGCAGTACTTC.

The chain links TRBV7-3 to TRBJ2-1; 13 bases agree with TRBD2. This CDR3 contains 18 residues. The V and J ends lost 5 bases and 7 bases, in that order; junction bases with no gene match: 14. Germline CDR1 SGHTA, CDR2 FQGTGA. The CDR3 sequence is CASSESRTSGSSSNEQFF. The DNA of the CDR3 is TGTGCCAGCAGCGAGAGCCGGACTAGCGGGAGTAGTTCAAATGAGCAGTTCTTC.

The J gene is TRBJ1-2, the V gene TRBV6-5, with TRBD1 identical over 10 bases. J was trimmed by 7 bases and V by 5 bases; bases with no gene match: 10. This CDR3 is 15 amino acids long. Germline V gives CDR1 MNHEY, CDR2 SVGAGI. This CDR3 reads CASSTPRQGAGGYTF. The CDR3 region has the DNA TGTGCCAGCAGTACTCCTAGACAGGGGGCGGGTGGCTACACCTTC.

The rearrangement uses TRBV27 and TRBJ2-7; 11 bases fit TRBD1. This CDR3 comprises 14 residues. V gave up 4 bases and J gave up 4 bases; unmatched junction bases: 3. Germline loops: CDR1 MNHEY, CDR2 SMNVEV (reference sequence). This CDR3 reads CASSWTGGRYEQYF. CDR3 DNA sequence: TGTGCCAGCAGTTGGACAGGGGGCAGATACGAGCAGTACTTC.

The chain combines TRBV7-2 with TRBJ2-7; 12 bases agree with TRBD2. Trimming cost V 1 base and J 3 bases; bases outside gene matches: 1. The CDR3 totals 15 residues. The V gene's germline CDR1 is SGHTA and CDR2 FQGNSA. This CDR3 is CASSLGTSGIYEQYF. CDR3 in DNA: TGTGCCAGCAGCTTAGGGACTAGCGGGATCTACGAGCAGTACTTC.

The chain has TRBV5-6 and TRBJ1-1, with TRBD1 identical over 8 bases. The length of the CDR3 is 15 residues. Germline CDR1 is SGHDT and CDR2 is YYEEEE. J lost 5 bases, V lost 3 bases, and 9 bases had no gene match. The CDR3 region has the DNA TGTGCCAGCAGCTCCCCGAGACAGGGGAGGACTGAAGCTTTCTTT. It is translated as CASSSPRQGRTEAFF.

The chain carries TRBV27 and TRBJ1-5; D perhaps matches TRBD1 (6 bases). Between the trimmed V and J ends, which lost 4 bases and 5 bases, there was a span of 9 bases. This CDR3 has 13 amino acids. Germline V gives CDR1 MNHEY, CDR2 SMNVEV (reference sequence). CDR3 in amino acids: CASSSGVHQPQHF. CDR3 DNA: TGTGCCAGCAGTTCAGGGGTGCATCAGCCCCAGCATTTT.